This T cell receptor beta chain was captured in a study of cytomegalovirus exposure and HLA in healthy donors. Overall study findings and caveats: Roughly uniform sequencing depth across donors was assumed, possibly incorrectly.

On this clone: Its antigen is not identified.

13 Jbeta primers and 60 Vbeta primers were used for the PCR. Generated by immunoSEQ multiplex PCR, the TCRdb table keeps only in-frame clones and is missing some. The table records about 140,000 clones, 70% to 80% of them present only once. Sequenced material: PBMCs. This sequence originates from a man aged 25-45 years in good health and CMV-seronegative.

The CDR3 sequence: CASSVPTSGLRTDTQYF. The CDR3 region has the DNA TGTGCCAGCAGTGTTCCAACTAGCGGGCTTCGAACAGATACGCAGTATTTT. The rearrangement uses TRBV28 and TRBJ2-3, with 9 bases identical to TRBD2. CDR3 length: 17 amino acids. Per the germline V gene, CDR1 is MDHEN and CDR2 is SYDVKM. The V segment lost 5 bases and the J segment 3 bases; nucleotides outside the gene matches: 12.